This TCR beta chain was recovered during a study of tumor and adjacent non-tumor tissue in lung cancer. A modified ARM-PCR protocol with three rounds of nested PCR amplified TCRbeta. TCRdb redid the calling of the multiplex PCR reads with MiXCR, one entry per CDR3 protein. The sample yields roughly 200,000 distinct CDR3 sequences, roughly 70% seen once. RNA was extracted from bulk tissue without any cell sorting. This clonotype showed up just once. The CDR3 extends over 12 amino acids. Trimming shortened V by 2 bases and J by 5 bases, and 10 bases separated the two germline ends. The V gene's germline CDR1 is SQVTM and CDR2 ANQGSEA.

The sequence was obtained from a man aged 55 to 70 with non-small cell lung cancer. The V gene is TRBV29-1, the J gene TRBJ2-7; D unresolved. The material sequenced was lung tumor tissue. The CDR3 sequence is CSVECSGHEQYF. The DNA of the CDR3 is TGCAGCGTTGAATGCTCTGGCCACGAGCAGTACTTC.